The present TCR beta chain was sequenced within a study of brain T cells in children with intractable seizures. Study observations and caveats: Pre-surgery blood may have been undersampled, hiding some clones.

The CDR3 consists of 15 residues. CDR1 is WSHSY and CDR2 is SAAADI in the germline V gene. V lost 3 bases to trimming and J lost 8 bases; unmatched junction nucleotides: 8. Surgery cases with the highest brain T cell transcript signatures were chosen for sequencing. Before surgery, patients took at least one anti-epileptic drug. Concerning this clone itself: As yet, its antigen is unknown.

Using immunoSEQ multiplex PCR, the repertoire was profiled, and TCRdb retains in-frame clones only, with some absent. The sample includes roughly 110,000 clones, approximately 94% of them seen just once. Specimen: peripheral blood, collected at surgery. The V call is TRBV10-2, the J call TRBJ1-4; 8 bases line up with TRBD1. This TCR was recovered from a boy under two years old with hemimegalencephaly and intractable seizures. The DNA of the CDR3 is TGCGCCAGCAGTGACCCGGACAGGGCTAGCGAAAAACTGTTTTTT. As protein: CASSDPDRASEKLFF.